Each of the 30 T cell receptor beta chains below was sequenced from the same sample in a study of PD-1 blockade in mismatch repair-deficient tumors. Profiled with immunoSEQ multiplex PCR; TCRdb holds only in-frame clones, not every one. The sample shows more than 30,000 clones, 80% to 90% of them seen only once. The sample was peripheral blood, taken roughly 76 weeks after starting pembrolizumab. These receptors were obtained from an adult with mismatch repair-deficient cancer.

A note on this clone: The CDR3 does not close with the conserved phenylalanine or tryptophan, likely indicating a read error. Because the CDR3's place on the DNA is in doubt, the DNA is left out and the CDR3 is given as listed by TCRdb. The chain employs TRBV30 and TRBJ2-7; the table's D call TRBD2 went unverified against the DNA. Per germline, CDR1 GTSNPN and CDR2 SVGIG (reference sequence). The CDR3 is made up of 14 amino acids, end residues included. CDR3 protein: CAWSVLTSPMGAGI.

This clone was recorded once. A read error may produce the germline difference seen at one junction end. This rearrangement joins TRBV4-1 to TRBJ2-1, with D maybe TRBD2 (6 bases). Germline values: CDR1 MGHRA, CDR2 YSYEKL. The CDR3 has 15 residues. The CDR3 sequence is CASSHRRDSCNEQFF. DNA of the CDR3: TGCGCCAGCAGCCACCGGCGGGACTCCTGCAATGAGCAGTTCTTC.

The chain employs TRBV11-1 and TRBJ2-5, with D perhaps TRBD1 (5 bases). Germline V gene lookup returns CDR1 SGHAT and CDR2 FQDESV (reference sequence). The CDR3 contains 16 residues. V was cut by 4 bases and J by 5 bases, with 20 bases left in between. The CDR3 DNA reads TGTGCCAGCAGCTCCGATCAACTGGGGCTGAAGGAGACCCAGTACTTC. Its protein product is CASSSDQLGLKETQYF. Based on the CDR3 plus reference TRBV11-1 and TRBJ2-5, the full variable domain is EAEVAQSPRYKITEKSQAVAFWCDPISGHATLYWYRQILGQGPELLVQFQDESVVDDSQLPKDRFSAERLKGVDSTLKIQPAELGDSAMYLCASSSDQLGLKETQYFGPGTRLLVL.

The chain uses TRBV10-3 and TRBJ2-7; D possibly corresponds to TRBD1 (6 bases). The V end lost 2 bases, the J end lost 5 bases, and 16 bases lay between the germline ends. The CDR3 runs 15 residues. The germline V gene has CDR1 ENHRY and CDR2 SYGVKD. The CDR3: CAISERGQTNHEQYF. The CDR3 DNA sequence: TGTGCCATCAGTGAGCGCGGACAGACCAACCACGAGCAGTACTTC.

J is TRBJ2-2 and V is TRBV2, with D perhaps matching TRBD2 (6 bases). This CDR3 contains 15 residues. Germline V gene sequence: CDR1 SNHLY, CDR2 FYNNEI. V lost 10 bases, J lost 4 bases, and 19 bases lay in between. CDR3 DNA sequence: TGTGCCACTTCTGGGGGGTCAAAGGGCACCGGGGAGCTGTTTTTT. It is translated as CATSGGSKGTGELFF.

V is TRBV7-6 and J is TRBJ2-7; 10 bases are shared with TRBD2. The germline gives CDR1 SGHVS, CDR2 FNYEAQ. The CDR3 spans 17 residues. The ends lost 1 base at V and 4 bases at J; junction bases unmatched: 10. The chain's CDR3 is CASSLVLQREGMYEQYF. The DNA of the CDR3 is TGTGCCAGCAGCTTAGTCTTGCAGCGGGAGGGCATGTACGAGCAGTACTTC.

V gene TRBV7-9 combines with J gene TRBJ2-3, with D maybe TRBD2 (5 bases). The CDR3 loop spans 14 amino acids. Germline V gene sequence: CDR1 SEHNR, CDR2 FQNEAQ (reference sequence). The V and J ends lost 3 bases and 2 bases respectively, with 9 bases between them. As DNA, the CDR3 is TGTGCCAGCAGCTTGGACTCGACCACAGATACGCAGTATTTT. It codes for CASSLDSTTDTQYF.

This chain connects TRBV7-3 to TRBJ2-2, with TRBD1 matching 10 bases. The CDR3 has 18 amino acids. With 1 base clipped from V and 7 bases from J, the junction kept 12 bases outside the gene matches. Germline V CDR1 and CDR2: SGHTA, FQGTGA. The CDR3 DNA sequence: TGTGCCAGCAGCTTAAGAGGAGAGGGACAGGGGTCAAACGGGGAGCTGTTTTTT. Protein sequence: CASSLRGEGQGSNGELFF.

V gene TRBV6-1 combines with J gene TRBJ2-7, with 7 positions matching TRBD1. Unmatched junction bases numbered 4, after V lost 3 bases and J lost 2 bases. This CDR3 has 14 amino acids. Germline CDR1 MNHNS, CDR2 SASEGT. The CDR3 region has the DNA TGTGCCAGCAGTGACAAAGGACAGGCCTACGAGCAGTACTTC. Protein product: CASSDKGQAYEQYF.

This rearrangement joins TRBV11-1 to TRBJ2-2; D remains ambiguous. Trimming removed 2 bases from V and 5 bases from J, with 6 bases in between. The CDR3 totals 13 residues. Germline values: CDR1 SGHAT, CDR2 FQDESV (reference sequence). For the CDR3, the DNA is TGTGCCAGCAGCTTACGTGGTACCGGGGAGCTGTTTTTT. It yields the protein CASSLRGTGELFF.

The chain has TRBV1 and TRBJ2-5; whether TRBD2, the table's D call, matches the DNA was not checked. TRBV1 represents a pseudogene. The CDR3 runs to 18 residues. As DNA, the CDR3 is TGCACCAGCAGCCAAGATCTCAGGAGGGGAGTCGGGGAAGAGACCCAGTACTTC. Translation: CTSSQDLRRGVGEETQYF.

The genes are TRBV7-2 and TRBJ2-3; TRBD1 aligns across 7 bases. This CDR3 comprises 15 residues. The V gene end was trimmed by 3 bases and the J gene end by 3 bases; junction bases not matched to a gene: 6. Germline CDR1 SGHTA, CDR2 FQGNSA. The CDR3 DNA is TGTGCCAGCAGCTTGGGACAGTCCCTTACAGATACGCAGTATTTT. It yields the protein CASSLGQSLTDTQYF.

This clone has more than one count but fewer than ten. This sequence joins TRBV6-1 and TRBJ1-2; 7 bases map to TRBD1. J lost 8 bases, V lost 5 bases, and 11 bases had no gene match. CDR3 length: 14 amino acids. The germline V gene encodes CDR1 MNHNS and CDR2 SASEGT. The CDR3 spells CASSPFEGAGGYTF. CDR3 DNA sequence: TGTGCCAGCAGTCCTTTCGAGGGGGCCGGAGGCTACACCTTC.

The V and J genes are TRBV29-1 and TRBJ2-1, with D perhaps TRBD2 (6 bases). This CDR3 comprises 11 residues. Germline values: CDR1 SQVTM, CDR2 ANQGSEA. Trimming removed 6 bases at V and 11 bases at J, with 14 bases between. Here the CDR3 reads CSVLLAGKQFF. The CDR3 bases are TGCAGCGTCTTACTAGCAGGAAAGCAGTTCTTC.

This sequence joins TRBV5-1 and TRBJ1-1; TRBD1 matches 9 bases. This CDR3 has 15 residues. Trimming cost V 4 bases and J 4 bases; bases outside gene matches: 8. Germline-derived CDR1 and CDR2 are SGHRS and YFSETQ. This CDR3 reads CASSQYPQGATEAFF. As DNA, the CDR3 is TGCGCCAGCAGCCAATACCCACAGGGGGCCACTGAAGCTTTCTTT.

The chain couples TRBV9 to TRBJ2-3; TRBD1 agrees at 9 bases. The V gene end was trimmed by 4 bases and the J gene end by 3 bases; junction bases not matched to a gene: 9. The CDR3 covers 16 residues. Germline V gene lookup returns CDR1 SGDLS and CDR2 YYNGEE. CDR3 bases: TGTGCCAGCAGCCCTACCGGGACAGGGCCAACAGATACGCAGTATTTT. As protein: CASSPTGTGPTDTQYF. Complete variable domain (other parts from reference TRBV9 and TRBJ2-3): DSGVTQTPKHLITATGQRVTLRCSPRSGDLSVYWYQQSLDQGLQFLIQYYNGEERAKGNILERFSAQQFPDLHSELNLSSLELGDSALYFCASSPTGTGPTDTQYFGPGTRLTVL.

The CDR3 loop is CASSPQGRNEQFF. The CDR3 region has the DNA TGTGCCAGCAGCCCGCAGGGGAGGAATGAGCAGTTCTTC. The J gene is TRBJ2-1, the V gene TRBV11-2; D is perhaps TRBD1 or TRBD2 (6 bases each). The germline V gene encodes CDR1 SGHAT and CDR2 FQNNGV. V gave up 5 bases and J gave up 7 bases, with 12 bases separating them. The CDR3 spans 13 residues.

This clone appeared once. The genes are TRBV5-4 and TRBJ1-2; 9 bases are a match to TRBD1. Trimming removed 4 bases from V and 4 bases from J; junction bases left unmatched: 11. The CDR3 has 16 amino acids. CDR1 and CDR2 from the germline V gene are SGHNT and YYREEE (reference sequence). In DNA form, the CDR3 reads TGTGCCAGCAGCACCAAAACAGGGGGCGCTGGCTATGGCTACACCTTC. It is translated as CASSTKTGGAGYGYTF.

This clone was observed a single time. The J gene is TRBJ2-1, the V gene TRBV4-3; no clear D gene. Germline CDR1 reads LGHNA; CDR2 reads YSLEER. The CDR3 length is 15 residues. Between the trimmed V and J ends, which lost 0 bases and 7 bases, there was a span of 13 bases. The CDR3 region has the DNA TGCGCCAGCAGCCAAGAGGGGATCGATAGGAATGAGCAGTTCTTC. Translation gives CASSQEGIDRNEQFF.

The gene calls are TRBV2 and TRBJ2-3, with a weak D call TRBD2 (6 bases). Germline V gene sequence: CDR1 SNHLY, CDR2 FYNNEI. CDR3 length: 17 amino acids. The V end was cut by 2 bases, the J end by 5 bases, with 20 bases between. The CDR3 protein is CASSEWVGFSGEDTQYF. CDR3 nucleotides: TGTGCCAGCAGTGAATGGGTCGGATTTTCGGGGGAAGATACGCAGTATTTT.

The chain links TRBV5-1 to TRBJ2-5, with D maybe TRBD2 (6 bases). This CDR3 comprises 15 residues. Germline values: CDR1 SGHRS, CDR2 YFSETQ. V was pared by 0 bases and J by 1 base, with 10 bases between. The CDR3 DNA is TGCGCCAGCAGCTTGGTTAGCGGACCCCAAGAGACCCAGTACTTC. This gives the protein CASSLVSGPQETQYF.

This chain connects TRBV29-1 to TRBJ1-4; D is perhaps TRBD1 (5 bases). Looked up from germline, CDR1 is SQVTM and CDR2 is ANQGSEA. This CDR3 has 14 residues. V lost 6 bases and J 7 bases, leaving 18 bases between the germline ends. This chain's CDR3 is CSVMTGGSGEKLFF. The CDR3 DNA follows: TGCAGCGTGATGACCGGGGGAAGCGGTGAAAAACTGTTTTTT. The variable domain in full, with the rest retrieved from reference TRBV29-1 and TRBJ1-4, is SAVISQKPSRDICQRGTSLTIQCQVDSQVTMMFWYRQQPGQSLTLIATANQGSEATYESGFVIDKFPISRPNLTFSTLTVSNMSPEDSSIYLCSVMTGGSGEKLFFGSGTQLSVL.

This clone was detected only a few times. This chain uses TRBV10-2 with TRBJ2-1, with 9 nucleotides matching TRBD1. There are 14 residues in the CDR3. Germline-derived CDR1 and CDR2 are WSHSY and SAAADI. The J segment lost 7 bases and the V segment lost 8 bases, leaving 9 bases of the junction unmatched. The CDR3 loop is CASVDRGYMNEQFF. CDR3 DNA sequence: TGCGCCAGCGTAGACAGGGGGTATATGAATGAGCAGTTCTTC.

A single count supports this clone. The chain couples TRBV2 to TRBJ1-1, with D uncertain. V dropped 7 bases and J dropped 2 bases, with 11 bases sitting between them. The CDR3 sequence is 13 residues long. Per the germline V gene, CDR1 is SNHLY and CDR2 is FYNNEI. The CDR3 is CASNEEVNTEAFF. In DNA, the CDR3 is TGTGCCAGCAACGAGGAAGTCAACACTGAAGCTTTCTTT.

The CDR3 sequence is CSVATSGNTDTQYF. The CDR3 nucleotides are TGCAGCGTTGCCACTAGCGGGAACACAGATACGCAGTATTTT. V usage is TRBV29-1 and J usage is TRBJ2-3; TRBD2 aligns across 10 bases. Trimming cost V 4 bases and J 2 bases; bases outside gene matches: 3. Germline CDR1 reads SQVTM; CDR2 reads ANQGSEA. The CDR3 loop spans 14 amino acids.

The CDR3 region has the DNA TGTGTCACAAAACCGGGGCTAGGGGGAAACACCATATATTTT. Translating gives CVTKPGLGGNTIYF. V and J are TRBV28 and TRBJ1-3; D is perhaps TRBD1 (5 bases). This CDR3 is 14 amino acids long. Looked up from germline, CDR1 is MDHEN and CDR2 is SYDVKM.

The rearrangement joins TRBV7-3 to TRBJ2-1, with D perhaps TRBD2 (5 bases). The V and J ends lost 3 bases and 9 bases respectively, with 18 bases between them. CDR1 and CDR2 from the germline V gene are SGHTA and FQGTGA. The CDR3 sequence is 15 residues long. The CDR3 nucleotides read TGTGCCAGCAGCTTCGGCGGCGGGTCGACCGGTGAGCAGTTCTTC. Its protein is CASSFGGGSTGEQFF.

CDR3 region: CASTTDRVNQPQHF. The CDR3, as DNA: TGTGCCAGCACAACGGACAGGGTCAATCAGCCCCAGCATTTT. The V and J genes are TRBV2 and TRBJ1-5; TRBD1 agrees at 8 bases. The CDR3 has 14 amino acids. Germline V CDR1 and CDR2: SNHLY, FYNNEI. The V and J ends lost 7 bases and 3 bases, in that order; junction bases with no gene match: 5.

V is TRBV7-8 and J is TRBJ2-6; a weak D match, TRBD1 (6 bases). The CDR3 loop spans 15 amino acids. Germline-derived CDR1 and CDR2 are SGHVS and FQNEAQ. V was cut by 3 bases and J by 2 bases, with 8 bases left in between. The CDR3 DNA reads TGTGCCAGCAGCTTCGGACAGCCTGGGGCCAACGTCCTGACTTTC. This sequence encodes CASSFGQPGANVLTF. The full variable domain, its missing parts supplied by reference TRBV7-8 and TRBJ2-6, is GAGVSQSPRYKVAKRGQDVALRCDPISGHVSLFWYQQALGQGPEFLTYFQNEAQLDKSGLPSDRFFAERPEGSVSTLKIQRTQQEDSAVYLCASSFGQPGANVLTFGAGSRLTVL.

The J gene is TRBJ2-1, the V gene TRBV7-9; 7 bases are a match to TRBD2. This CDR3 is built from 14 residues. The ends lost 11 bases at V and 1 base at J; junction bases unmatched: 8. Germline lookup yields CDR1 SEHNR and CDR2 FQNEAQ (reference sequence). The CDR3 spells CALTGGVSYNEQFF. Written as DNA, the CDR3 is TGTGCCTTAACGGGGGGTGTTTCCTACAATGAGCAGTTCTTC.